These 23 T cell receptor beta chains were sequenced from one sample in a study of blood T cells in healthy people across ages. A second PCR, run for roughly 7 to 12 cycles, used a sample-barcoded 5' primer plus a J-beta primer mix. Each CDR3 protein gets one entry after TCRdb re-called the 5' RACE reads with MiXCR. The table has 750,000 to 850,000 distinct CDR3 sequences, roughly 25% seen once. The data also belong to a second study, concerning T cells of mothers and their children.

The material sequenced was blood. The source of these receptors is a boy younger than 18 in good health.

The V call is TRBV2, the J call TRBJ1-4; no clear D gene. With 6 bases removed from V and 7 bases from J, the gap between germline ends came to 15 bases. Germline assignment: CDR1 SNHLY and CDR2 FYNNEI. This CDR3 comprises 14 residues. CDR3 protein: CASRRITTGEKLFF. The CDR3 DNA is TGTGCCAGCAGACGGATCACAACGGGTGAAAAACTGTTTTTT. Full variable domain (rest looked up from reference TRBV2 and TRBJ1-4): EPEVTQTPSHQVTQMGQEVILRCVPISNHLYFYWYRQILGQKVEFLVSFYNNEISEKSEIFDDQFSVERPDGSNFTLKIRSTKLEDSAMYFCASRRITTGEKLFFGSGTQLSVL.

The chain links TRBV29-1 to TRBJ2-1, with D possibly TRBD2 on 6 matching bases. The assigned J gene may be wrong: the sequence end matches TRBJ2-5 better. CDR3 size: 13 residues. Germline CDR1 SQVTM, CDR2 ANQGSEA. CDR3 in DNA: TGCAGCCCGCGGGACGGGGCAGTGGTGACCCAGTACTTC. Amino acids: CSPRDGAVVTQYF.

The table lists this clonotype with a few counts. V is TRBV9 and J is TRBJ2-5; no definite D call. The germline V gene encodes CDR1 SGDLS and CDR2 YYNGEE. The ends were cut back, 3 bases at V and 7 bases at J, with 13 bases in the middle. This CDR3 contains 13 residues. CDR3 DNA: TGTGCCAGCAGCGAAACACCGGAAGGGACCCAGTACTTC. Residues: CASSETPEGTQYF.

This clonotype was seen a handful of times. The chain is built from TRBV28 and TRBJ2-5, with 10 positions matching TRBD2. Matching the DNA end better, TRBJ2-1 makes the J call doubtful. The CDR3 runs 16 residues. Germline V lookup: CDR1 MDHEN, CDR2 SYDVKM. For the CDR3, the DNA is TGTGCCAGCAGGGAGCTAGCGGGGGCCCTAAGCAATGAGCAGTTCTTC. Its protein product is CASRELAGALSNEQFF.

A single count supports this clonotype. A junction end diverges from the germline sequence, so it may reflect a read error. This rearrangement joins TRBV6-2 or TRBV6-3 to TRBJ2-1; 12 bases are a match to TRBD2. The CDR3 loop spans 20 amino acids. CDR1 MNHEY and CDR2 SVGEGT come from the germline V gene. The CDR3 reads CASNYQFPRTSGVDYNEQFF. DNA for the CDR3: TGTGCCAGCAATTACCAGTTCCCCCGGACTAGCGGGGTAGACTACAATGAGCAGTTCTTC.

The chain uses TRBV10-3 and TRBJ1-4, with D possibly matching TRBD1 (5 bases). From germline, CDR1 is ENHRY and CDR2 SYGVKD. The germline V and J ends were trimmed by 8 bases and 7 bases, with 23 bases remaining between them. The CDR3 runs to 16 residues. CDR3: CAISVVQERQREKLFF. CDR3 bases: TGTGCCATCTCGGTTGTACAGGAGCGCCAACGTGAAAAACTGTTTTTT.

This clonotype was seen repeatedly, ten times or more. This chain joins TRBV7-2 and TRBJ2-3, with no clear D. Germline CDR1 reads SGHTA; CDR2 reads FQGNSA. V gave up 3 bases and J gave up 2 bases, with 0 bases separating them. There are 11 residues in the CDR3. The CDR3 sequence: CASSFTDTQYF. The CDR3, as DNA: TGTGCCAGCAGCTTCACAGATACGCAGTATTTT.

This clonotype was detected once. The chain uses TRBV10-3 and TRBJ1-4, with D perhaps matching TRBD1 (6 bases). The germline V and J ends were trimmed by 3 bases and 7 bases, with 18 bases remaining between them. This CDR3 has 16 amino acids. Germline CDR1 is ENHRY and CDR2 is SYGVKD. The CDR3 DNA reads TGTGCCATCAGTGATCGCCGGGGGGTCAGGGGTGAAAAACTGTTTTTT. Its translation: CAISDRRGVRGEKLFF.

The chain is built from TRBV2 and TRBJ2-5, with D maybe TRBD1 (6 bases). The J call is uncertain, as TRBJ2-7 better fits the DNA end. CDR3 length: 15 residues. CDR1 is SNHLY and CDR2 is FYNNEI in the germline V gene. The CDR3 loop is CASRETPGVPYEQYF. The CDR3 DNA follows: TGTGCCAGCAGAGAGACGCCAGGGGTCCCCTACGAGCAGTACTTC.

This chain connects TRBV5-1 to TRBJ2-3; no clear D gene. The CDR3 length is 14 residues. Trimming cost V 4 bases and J 6 bases, with 15 bases left between them. The germline V gene encodes CDR1 SGHRS and CDR2 YFSETQ. For the CDR3, the DNA is TGCGCCAGCAGCATGGGGTGGGCCCGTGATACGCAGTATTTT. Amino acids: CASSMGWARDTQYF.

This chain links TRBV20-1 with TRBJ1-2; TRBD1 matches at 11 bases. This CDR3 contains 13 residues. Per germline, CDR1 DFQATT and CDR2 SNEGSKA (reference sequence). J lost 5 bases, V lost 1 base, and 0 bases had no gene match. The CDR3 here is CSARGDRGYGYTF. The CDR3 DNA sequence: TGCAGTGCTAGAGGGGACAGGGGGTATGGCTACACCTTC.

The chain recombines TRBV7-8 with TRBJ2-1; 8 nucleotides match TRBD1. CDR1 is SGHVS, CDR2 FQNEAQ, per germline. The CDR3 runs 18 residues. Trimming took 2 bases from V and 8 from J; bases not matched to a gene: 17. The CDR3 DNA reads as TGTGCCAGCAGCTTACCCGCGAGACAGGGGATCTTCATCGATGAGCAGTTCTTC. Encoded protein: CASSLPARQGIFIDEQFF. The whole variable domain, filled in from reference TRBV7-8 and TRBJ2-1, reads GAGVSQSPRYKVAKRGQDVALRCDPISGHVSLFWYQQALGQGPEFLTYFQNEAQLDKSGLPSDRFFAERPEGSVSTLKIQRTQQEDSAVYLCASSLPARQGIFIDEQFFGPGTRLTVL.

This chain links TRBV11-2 with TRBJ1-2; no reliable D call. From germline, CDR1 is SGHAT and CDR2 FQNNGV. V was clipped by 4 bases and J by 5 bases, with 14 bases between them. The CDR3 loop spans 14 amino acids. CDR3 region: CASSSVGQRYGYTF. CDR3 nucleotide sequence: TGTGCCAGCAGCTCAGTAGGGCAGAGGTATGGCTACACCTTC.

J is TRBJ2-1 and V is TRBV10-3; 11 nucleotides agree with TRBD2. This CDR3 is built from 16 residues. The germline V gene has CDR1 ENHRY and CDR2 SYGVKD. Unmatched junction bases numbered 8, after V lost 3 bases and J lost 7 bases. In nucleotides, the CDR3 is TGTGCCATCAGTGACCCTAGCGGGGGGCCAAGTAATGAGCAGTTCTTC. Translating it yields CAISDPSGGPSNEQFF.

This clonotype was seen more than once but under ten times. The genes are TRBV6-6 and TRBJ2-1; 11 nucleotides agree with TRBD2. The ends lost 7 bases at V and 5 bases at J; junction bases unmatched: 7. Per the germline V gene, CDR1 is MNHNY and CDR2 is SVGAGI (reference sequence). The CDR3 runs 15 residues. The CDR3 region is CASTPGLADDNEQFF. The CDR3 nucleotides are TGTGCCAGCACCCCGGGACTAGCGGACGACAATGAGCAGTTCTTC.

The V and J genes are TRBV7-9 and TRBJ1-1; the D gene is possibly TRBD1 (6 bases). CDR3 length equals 14 residues. Germline-derived CDR1 and CDR2 are SEHNR and FQNEAQ (reference sequence). The V and J ends lost 3 bases and 6 bases respectively, with 14 bases between them. The CDR3 region is CASSFGGARAEAFF. CDR3 sequence (DNA): TGTGCCAGCAGCTTTGGGGGGGCGCGCGCTGAAGCTTTCTTT.

This chain uses TRBV5-1 with TRBJ2-5; 14 bases map to TRBD2. The assigned J gene may be wrong: the sequence end matches TRBJ2-7 better. The CDR3 runs 16 residues. Germline loops: CDR1 SGHRS, CDR2 YFSETQ. The CDR3 region has the DNA TGCGCCAGCTGGAACGGACTAGCGGGAGGAAACTACGAGCAGTACTTC. Amino acids: CASWNGLAGGNYEQYF.

V and J are TRBV3-1 and TRBJ1-2; 10 bases align to TRBD1. The length of the CDR3 is 16 residues. In germline, CDR1 is LGHDT, CDR2 YNNKEL (reference sequence). The V and J ends lost 6 bases and 0 bases, in that order; junction bases with no gene match: 7. For the CDR3, the DNA is TGTGCCAGCAGTCGGGGACAGGGGAGTTCTAACTATGGCTACACCTTC. Translating it yields CASSRGQGSSNYGYTF.

This clonotype was picked up a small number of times. The chain employs TRBV12-3 or TRBV12-4 and TRBJ1-4; tentative D call: TRBD1 (5 bases). V was cut by 6 bases and J by 4 bases, with 12 bases left in between. The CDR3 extends over 14 amino acids. The CDR3 DNA sequence: TGTGCCAGCAGCTCACCAGACAGTAATGAAAAACTGTTTTTT. Protein sequence: CASSSPDSNEKLFF.

The chain joins TRBV11-2 to TRBJ2-7; D gene uncertain. Trimming took 0 bases from V and 3 from J, leaving 12 bases between them. Germline V lookup: CDR1 SGHAT, CDR2 FQNNGV. This CDR3 contains 15 residues. Here the CDR3 DNA reads TGTGCCAGCAGCTTAGAGGGGAAGGGATACTACGAGCAGTACTTC. Protein product: CASSLEGKGYYEQYF.

The chain carries TRBV4-1 and TRBJ2-5, with 11 nucleotides matching TRBD2. V shed 0 bases and J 3 bases; nucleotides not matched to a gene: 12. Germline V CDR1 and CDR2: MGHRA, YSYEKL. CDR3 length: 19 amino acids. Written as DNA, the CDR3 is TGCGCCAGCAGCCAAGAGGGGGGTACTAGCGGGAGAGATAAAGAGACCCAGTACTTC. Amino acid sequence: CASSQEGGTSGRDKETQYF.

This sequence joins TRBV30 and TRBJ1-1; 7 nucleotides line up with TRBD1. CDR1 is GTSNPN and CDR2 is SVGIG in the germline V gene (reference sequence). V gave up 5 bases and J gave up 11 bases; unmatched junction bases: 5. The CDR3 is 10 residues long. The CDR3 DNA follows: TGTGCCTGGGTTGACAGGGACGCTTTCTTT. This translates into CAWVDRDAFF.

This clonotype was found a few times. This sequence joins TRBV12-5 and TRBJ1-2; unclear D gene. The germline gives CDR1 LGHNT, CDR2 FRNRAP. V was shortened by 6 bases and J by 4 bases, with 15 bases between the two germline ends. This CDR3 comprises 14 residues. CDR3 protein: CASGKVPPGYGYTF. Written as DNA, the CDR3 is TGTGCTAGTGGCAAAGTCCCTCCTGGCTATGGCTACACCTTC.